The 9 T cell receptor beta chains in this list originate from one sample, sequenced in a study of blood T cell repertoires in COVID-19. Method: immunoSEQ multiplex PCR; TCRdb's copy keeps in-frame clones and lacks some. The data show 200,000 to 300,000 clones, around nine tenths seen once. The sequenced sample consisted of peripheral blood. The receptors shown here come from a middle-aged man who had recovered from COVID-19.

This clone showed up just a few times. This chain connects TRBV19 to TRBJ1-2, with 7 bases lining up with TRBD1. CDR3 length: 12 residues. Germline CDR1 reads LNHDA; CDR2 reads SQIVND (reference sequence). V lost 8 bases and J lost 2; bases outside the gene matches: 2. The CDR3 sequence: CASVGQNYGYTF. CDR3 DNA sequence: TGTGCCAGTGTGGGACAGAACTATGGCTACACCTTC.

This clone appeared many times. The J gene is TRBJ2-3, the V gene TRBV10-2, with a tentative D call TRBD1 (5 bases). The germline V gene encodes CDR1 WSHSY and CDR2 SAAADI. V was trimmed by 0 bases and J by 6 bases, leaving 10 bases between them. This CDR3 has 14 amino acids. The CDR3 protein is CASSESGGADTQYF. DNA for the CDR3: TGCGCCAGCAGTGAGTCGGGTGGGGCCGATACGCAGTATTTT.

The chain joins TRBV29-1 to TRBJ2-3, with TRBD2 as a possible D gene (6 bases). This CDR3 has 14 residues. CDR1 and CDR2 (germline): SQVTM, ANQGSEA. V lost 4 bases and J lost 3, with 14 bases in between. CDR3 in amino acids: CSVVGAGRTDTQYF. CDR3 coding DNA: TGCAGCGTTGTCGGGGCAGGGAGGACAGATACGCAGTATTTT.

The CDR3 region has the DNA TGTGCCAGCAGTTCGGTAGGCGGGAGGAATGAGCAGTTCTTC. Protein: CASSSVGGRNEQFF. The chain links TRBV27 to TRBJ2-1; 8 bases match TRBD2. This CDR3 contains 14 residues. V gave up 4 bases and J gave up 7 bases; unmatched junction bases: 6. Germline CDR1 is MNHEY and CDR2 is SMNVEV (reference sequence).

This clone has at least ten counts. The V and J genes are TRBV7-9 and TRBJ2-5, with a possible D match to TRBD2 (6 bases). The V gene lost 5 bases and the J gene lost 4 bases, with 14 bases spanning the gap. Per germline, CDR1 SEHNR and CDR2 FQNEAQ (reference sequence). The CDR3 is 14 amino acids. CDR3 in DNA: TGTGCCAGCAGCGAGCCACTAGCTCCAGAGACCCAGTACTTC. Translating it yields CASSEPLAPETQYF.

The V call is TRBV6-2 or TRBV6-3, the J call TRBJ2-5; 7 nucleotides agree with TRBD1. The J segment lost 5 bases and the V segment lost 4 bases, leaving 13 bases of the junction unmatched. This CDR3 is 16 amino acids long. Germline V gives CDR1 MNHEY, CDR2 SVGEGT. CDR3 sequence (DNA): TGTGCCAGCAGTTGGACGGGACAGCAACCCCGGGAGACCCAGTACTTC. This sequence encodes CASSWTGQQPRETQYF.

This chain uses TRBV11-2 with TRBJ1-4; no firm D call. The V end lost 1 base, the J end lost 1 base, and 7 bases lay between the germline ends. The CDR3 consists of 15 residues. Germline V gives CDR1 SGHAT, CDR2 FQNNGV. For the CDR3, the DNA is TGTGCCAGCAGCTTAGGACAACTAACTAATGAAAAACTGTTTTTT. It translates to CASSLGQLTNEKLFF.

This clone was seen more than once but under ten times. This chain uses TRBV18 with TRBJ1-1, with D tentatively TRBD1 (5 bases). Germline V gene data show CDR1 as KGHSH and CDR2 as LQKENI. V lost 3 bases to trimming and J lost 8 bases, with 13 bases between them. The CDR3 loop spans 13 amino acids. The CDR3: CASSPGPGSEAFF. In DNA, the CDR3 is TGTGCCAGCTCACCCGGCCCAGGGTCGGAAGCTTTCTTT.

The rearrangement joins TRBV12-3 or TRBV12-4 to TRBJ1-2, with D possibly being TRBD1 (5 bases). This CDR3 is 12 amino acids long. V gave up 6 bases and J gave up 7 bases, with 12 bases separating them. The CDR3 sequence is CASSPRQSGYTF. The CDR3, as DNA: TGTGCCAGCAGCCCTAGACAGAGTGGCTACACCTTC.